This is a list of T cell receptor beta chains from one sample in a study of blood T cell repertoires in COVID-19. Generated by immunoSEQ multiplex PCR, the TCRdb table keeps only in-frame clones and is missing some. The sample has tens of thousands of clones; about nine tenths are singletons. The specimen sequenced was peripheral blood. The receptors were gathered from a man in his 70s with active or convalescent COVID-19. Both conserved end residues are part of each CDR3. D genes are given only for firm matches. Clone size is not always given. Where it is, it says once, few, many or a class for expanded clones.

>-|TRBJ1-2|TRBV11-2|-
TGTGCCAGCAGCTTAGACGGGAACTATGGCTACACCTTC
CASSLDGNYGYTF
>-|TRBJ2-7|TRBV7-8|-
TGTGCCAGCAGCTTACCGGGCTACGAGCAGTACTTC
CASSLPGYEQYF
>-|TRBJ2-7|TRBV5-1|TRBD1
TGCGCCAGCAGCACATTCGGGACAGGGACCGAGCAGTACTTC
CASSTFGTGTEQYF
>-|TRBJ1-1|TRBV11-2|-
TGTGCCAGCAGCGTTACAGAAAACACTGAAGCTTTCTTT
CASSVTENTEAFF
>-|TRBJ1-3|TRBV18|-
TGTGCCAGCTCACCTGGGGGGGGCTCCTCTGGAAACACCATATATTTT
CASSPGGGSSGNTIYF
>-|TRBJ2-3|TRBV6-5|TRBD1
TGTGCCAGCAGTCCCCGGACAGGGAAGACAGATACGCAGTATTTT
CASSPRTGKTDTQYF
>-|TRBJ1-1|TRBV11-1|TRBD1
TGTGCCAGCAGCACCCGGGACAGGGGGCCTGAAGCTTTCTTT
CASSTRDRGPEAFF
>few|TRBJ2-5|TRBV11-2|-
TGTGCCAGCAGCTCCCAGGACTTGGCGGGGCAAGAGACCCAGTACTTC
CASSSQDLAGQETQYF
>-|TRBJ2-4|TRBV18|-
TGTGCCAGCTCACCACCGGGCCAGGCTATAGCCAAAAACATTCAGTACTTC
CASSPPGQAIAKNIQYF
>-|TRBJ1-1|TRBV21-1|-
TGTGCCAGCAGCAAAGGCCGGCTACAGGAGAACACTGAAGCTTTCTTT
CASSKGRLQENTEAFF
>-|TRBJ1-1|TRBV28|TRBD1
TGTGCCAGCAGAATACAGGGGGCTTTGGGCACTGAAGCTTTCTTT
CASRIQGALGTEAFF
>-|TRBJ1-1|TRBV18|-
TGTGCCAGCTCACATCAGGGTCCGAACACTGAAGCTTTCTTT
CASSHQGPNTEAFF
>once|TRBJ1-2|TRBV30|-
TGTGCCTGGCAGGGGATTGACTATGGCTACACCTTC
CAWQGIDYGYTF
>-|TRBJ2-3|TRBV5-1|-
TGCGCCAGCAGCTTGGATAAAGGAGGTACCGCAGATACGCAGTATTTT
CASSLDKGGTADTQYF
>-|TRBJ2-7|TRBV27|TRBD2
TGTGCCAGCATCAAACCGGGACTAGCGGGAACCTACGAGCAGTACTTC
CASIKPGLAGTYEQYF
>-|TRBJ2-1|TRBV5-1|TRBD2
TGCGCCAGCAGCTTGAGGACTAGCGGATCAGTTGCTGAGCAGTTCTTC
CASSLRTSGSVAEQFF
>-|TRBJ2-4|TRBV7-8|TRBD2
TGTGCCAGCAGCGGACTAGCGGGAGGTGGGGCCAAAAACATTCAGTACTTC
CASSGLAGGGAKNIQYF
>few|TRBJ1-1|TRBV20-1|-
TGCAGTGCCCCGAAGGAGAAAGCTTTCTTT
CSAPKEKAFF
>-|TRBJ1-3|TRBV11-2|-
TGTGCCAGCAGCGGGGAGGGGGTTTCTGGAAACACCATATATTTT
CASSGEGVSGNTIYF
>-|TRBJ1-5|TRBV19|-
TGTGCCAGTAGTCGGGACGCAGGGGATCAGCCCCAGCATTTT
CASSRDAGDQPQHF
>few|TRBJ2-1|TRBV27|TRBD2
TGTGCCAGCAGTTTGAAGTGGAGACTAGCAGACAATGAGCAGTTCTTC
CASSLKWRLADNEQFF
>-|TRBJ1-5|TRBV7-2|TRBD1
TGTGCCAGCAGCAAAATAACAGGGGCCAGCTATCAGCCCCAGCATTTT
CASSKITGASYQPQHF
>-|TRBJ2-5|TRBV7-2|-
TGTGCCAGCAGGCATCGACAGCAAGAGACCCAGTACTTC
CASRHRQQETQYF
>-|TRBJ1-5|TRBV2|TRBD1
TGTGCCAGCATGGACAGGGGGCTTAGCAATCAGCCCCAGCATTTT
CASMDRGLSNQPQHF
>-|TRBJ1-6|TRBV2|-
TGTGCCAGCAGTCGAACAGATGTGAGCTCCTATAATTCACCCCTCCACTTT
CASSRTDVSSYNSPLHF
>-|TRBJ1-5|TRBV28|-
TGTGCCAGCAGTTTCGACAGTTTCGGCAATCAGCCCCAGCATTTT
CASSFDSFGNQPQHF
>-|TRBJ1-1|TRBV7-6|TRBD1
TGTGCCAGCAGCGTGGGACAGGGGAGCACTGAAGCTTTCTTT
CASSVGQGSTEAFF
>-|TRBJ1-1|TRBV21-1|-
TGTGCCAGCAGGGACAGAAACACTGAAGCTTTCTTT
CASRDRNTEAFF
>-|TRBJ2-5|TRBV7-2|TRBD2
TGTGCCAGCAGCTTCGTGGCAGGGCGGGGGGAGGAGACCCAGTACTTC
CASSFVAGRGEETQYF
>-|TRBJ1-1|TRBV6-4|TRBD1
TGTGCCAGGACAGGGATCACTGAAGCTTTCTTT
CARTGITEAFF
>-|TRBJ1-2|TRBV9|TRBD1
TGTGCCAGCAGCGCCGGACAGGGGGTTAACTATGGCTACACCTTC
CASSAGQGVNYGYTF